This TCR beta chain was identified in a study of cytomegalovirus exposure and HLA in healthy donors. In the PCR, 60 Vbeta and 13 Jbeta primers were used. Generated by immunoSEQ multiplex PCR, the TCRdb table keeps only in-frame clones and is missing some. The sample records around 150,000 clones, roughly three fifths being singletons. This clone was found a few times. Its target is unknown. The CDR3 is 12 residues long. Per germline, CDR1 LNHDA and CDR2 SQIVND (reference sequence). V dropped 1 base and J dropped 7 bases, with 7 bases sitting between them. Study findings and constraints: For TCR beta chains, V- and J-gene trimming was later linked to a missense DCLRE1C variant.

This receptor was obtained from a woman between 55 and 75 years old in good health and CMV-seronegative. Sequencing used PBMCs. This chain links TRBV19 with TRBJ1-2, with no clear D. As DNA, the CDR3 is TGTGCCAGTAGTATAGGCGGGGTTGGCTACACCTTC. This encodes CASSIGGVGYTF.